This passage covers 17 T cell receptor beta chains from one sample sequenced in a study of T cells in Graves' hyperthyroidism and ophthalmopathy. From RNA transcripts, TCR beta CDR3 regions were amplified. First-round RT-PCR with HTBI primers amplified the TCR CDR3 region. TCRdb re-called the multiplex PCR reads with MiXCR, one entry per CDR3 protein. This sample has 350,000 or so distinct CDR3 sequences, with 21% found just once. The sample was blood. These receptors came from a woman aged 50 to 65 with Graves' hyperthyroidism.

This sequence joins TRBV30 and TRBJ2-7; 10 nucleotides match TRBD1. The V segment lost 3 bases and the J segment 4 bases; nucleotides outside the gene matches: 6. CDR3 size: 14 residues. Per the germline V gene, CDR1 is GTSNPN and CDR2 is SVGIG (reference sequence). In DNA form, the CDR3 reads TGTGCCTGGAGATCTCGGGACAGGGGTTACGAGCAGTACTTC. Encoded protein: CAWRSRDRGYEQYF.

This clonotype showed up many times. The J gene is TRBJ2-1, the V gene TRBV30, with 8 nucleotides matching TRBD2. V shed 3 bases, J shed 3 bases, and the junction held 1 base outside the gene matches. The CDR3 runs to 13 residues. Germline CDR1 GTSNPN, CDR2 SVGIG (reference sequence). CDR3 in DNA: TGTGCCTGGAGCCTAGCGGGCTACAATGAGCAGTTCTTC. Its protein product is CAWSLAGYNEQFF. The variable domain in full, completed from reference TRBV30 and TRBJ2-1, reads SQTIHQWPATLVQPVGSPLSLECTVEGTSNPNLYWYRQAAGRGLQLLFYSVGIGQISSEVPQNLSASRPQDRQFILSSKKLLLSDSGFYLCAWSLAGYNEQFFGPGTRLTVL.

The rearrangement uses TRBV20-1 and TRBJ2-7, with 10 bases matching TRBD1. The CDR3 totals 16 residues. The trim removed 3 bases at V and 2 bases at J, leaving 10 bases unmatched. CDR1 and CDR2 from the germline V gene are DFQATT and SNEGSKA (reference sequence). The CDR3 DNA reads TGCAGTGCTAGTATAGCTGTGGGGACAGGGGCCTACGAGCAGTACTTC. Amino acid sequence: CSASIAVGTGAYEQYF.

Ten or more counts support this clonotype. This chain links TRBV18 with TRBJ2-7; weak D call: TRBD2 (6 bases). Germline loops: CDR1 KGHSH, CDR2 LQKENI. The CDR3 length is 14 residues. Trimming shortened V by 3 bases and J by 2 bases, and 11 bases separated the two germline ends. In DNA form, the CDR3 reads TGTGCCAGCTCACCTGGCGGGGTGGCCTACGAGCAGTACTTC. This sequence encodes CASSPGGVAYEQYF.

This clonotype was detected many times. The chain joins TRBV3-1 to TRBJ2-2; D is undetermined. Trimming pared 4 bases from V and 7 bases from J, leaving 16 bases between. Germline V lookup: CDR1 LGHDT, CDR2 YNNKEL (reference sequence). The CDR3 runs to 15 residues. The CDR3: CASSPWREMGGELFF. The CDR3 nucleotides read TGTGCCAGCAGCCCCTGGAGAGAAATGGGCGGGGAGCTGTTTTTT.

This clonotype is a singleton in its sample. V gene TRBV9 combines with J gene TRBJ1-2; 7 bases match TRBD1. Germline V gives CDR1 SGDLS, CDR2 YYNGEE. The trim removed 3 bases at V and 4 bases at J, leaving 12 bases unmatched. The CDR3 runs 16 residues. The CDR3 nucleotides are TGTGCCAGCAGCGGCTATAACAGGGGTGGTGTCTATGGCTACACCTTC. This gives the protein CASSGYNRGGVYGYTF. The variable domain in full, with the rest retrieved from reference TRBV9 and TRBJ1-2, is DSGVTQTPKHLITATGQRVTLRCSPRSGDLSVYWYQQSLDQGLQFLIQYYNGEERAKGNILERFSAQQFPDLHSELNLSSLELGDSALYFCASSGYNRGGVYGYTFGSGTRLTVV.

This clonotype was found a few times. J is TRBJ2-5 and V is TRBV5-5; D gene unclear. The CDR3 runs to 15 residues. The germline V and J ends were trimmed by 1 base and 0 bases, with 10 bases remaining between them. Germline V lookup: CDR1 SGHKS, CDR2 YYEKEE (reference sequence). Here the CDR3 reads CASSLSGLDQETQYF. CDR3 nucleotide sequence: TGTGCCAGCAGCTTGTCAGGTCTGGACCAAGAGACCCAGTACTTC.

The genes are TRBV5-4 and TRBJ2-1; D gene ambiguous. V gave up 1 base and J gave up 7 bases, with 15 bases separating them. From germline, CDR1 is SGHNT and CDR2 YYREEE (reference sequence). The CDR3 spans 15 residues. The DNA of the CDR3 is TGTGCCAGCAGCTTGAAGGTTCAGGTTAATAATGAGCAGTTCTTC. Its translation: CASSLKVQVNNEQFF.

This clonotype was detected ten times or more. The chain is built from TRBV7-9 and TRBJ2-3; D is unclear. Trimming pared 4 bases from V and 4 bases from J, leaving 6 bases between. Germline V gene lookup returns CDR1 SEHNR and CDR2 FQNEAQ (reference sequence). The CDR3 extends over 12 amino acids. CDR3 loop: CASSSNPDTQYF. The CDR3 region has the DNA TGTGCCAGCAGCTCCAACCCAGATACGCAGTATTTT.

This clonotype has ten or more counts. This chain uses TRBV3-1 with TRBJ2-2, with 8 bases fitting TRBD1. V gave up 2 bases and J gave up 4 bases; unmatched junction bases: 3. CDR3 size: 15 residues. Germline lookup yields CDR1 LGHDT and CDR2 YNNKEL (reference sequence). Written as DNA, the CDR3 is TGTGCCAGCAGCCAAAGCCAGGGGGCCACCGGGGAGCTGTTTTTT. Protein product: CASSQSQGATGELFF.

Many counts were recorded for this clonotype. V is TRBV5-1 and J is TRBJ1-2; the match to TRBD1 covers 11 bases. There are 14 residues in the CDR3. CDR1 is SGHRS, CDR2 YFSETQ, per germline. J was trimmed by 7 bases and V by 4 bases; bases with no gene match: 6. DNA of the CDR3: TGCGCCAGCAGCGATACCGGACAGGGGGCTGGCTACACCTTC. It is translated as CASSDTGQGAGYTF.

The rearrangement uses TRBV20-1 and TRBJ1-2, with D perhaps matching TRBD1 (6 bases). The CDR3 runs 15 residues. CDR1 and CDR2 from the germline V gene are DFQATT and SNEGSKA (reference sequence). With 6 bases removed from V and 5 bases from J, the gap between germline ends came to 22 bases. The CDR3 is CSARDFDRIVYGYTF. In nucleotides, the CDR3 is TGCAGTGCCCGGGATTTCGACAGGATCGTTTATGGCTACACCTTC.

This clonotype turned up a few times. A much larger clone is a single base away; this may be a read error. CDR3 sequence: CASSRRFVALTDTQYF. The CDR3 DNA sequence: TGTGCCAGCAGCAGACGTTTCGTCGCGCTCACAGATACGCAGTATTTT. The chain links TRBV7-8 to TRBJ2-3; no clear D. This CDR3 contains 16 residues. The V end was cut by 5 bases, the J end by 2 bases, with 17 bases between. Germline loops: CDR1 SGHVS, CDR2 FQNEAQ.

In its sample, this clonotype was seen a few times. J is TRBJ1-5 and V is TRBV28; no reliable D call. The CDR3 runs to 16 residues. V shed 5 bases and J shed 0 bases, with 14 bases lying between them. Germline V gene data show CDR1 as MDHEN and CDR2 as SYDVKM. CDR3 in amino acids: CASSKQTIYSNQPQHF. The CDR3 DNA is TGTGCCAGCAGTAAACAGACCATATATAGCAATCAGCCCCAGCATTTT.

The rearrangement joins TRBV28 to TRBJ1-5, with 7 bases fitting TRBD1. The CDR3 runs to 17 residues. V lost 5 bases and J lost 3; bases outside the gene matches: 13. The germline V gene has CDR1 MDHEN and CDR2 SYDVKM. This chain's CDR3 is CASSPNGGGPSNQPQHF. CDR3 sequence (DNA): TGTGCCAGCAGTCCAAACGGAGGGGGCCCATCCAATCAGCCCCAGCATTTT.

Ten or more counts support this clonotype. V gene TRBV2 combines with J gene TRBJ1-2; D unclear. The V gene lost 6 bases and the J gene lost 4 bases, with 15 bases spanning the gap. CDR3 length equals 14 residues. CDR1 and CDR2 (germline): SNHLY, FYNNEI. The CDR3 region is CASRGFGRTYGYTF. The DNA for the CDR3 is TGTGCCAGCAGAGGCTTTGGACGGACCTATGGCTACACCTTC. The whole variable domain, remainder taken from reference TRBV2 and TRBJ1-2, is EPEVTQTPSHQVTQMGQEVILRCVPISNHLYFYWYRQILGQKVEFLVSFYNNEISEKSEIFDDQFSVERPDGSNFTLKIRSTKLEDSAMYFCASRGFGRTYGYTFGSGTRLTVV.

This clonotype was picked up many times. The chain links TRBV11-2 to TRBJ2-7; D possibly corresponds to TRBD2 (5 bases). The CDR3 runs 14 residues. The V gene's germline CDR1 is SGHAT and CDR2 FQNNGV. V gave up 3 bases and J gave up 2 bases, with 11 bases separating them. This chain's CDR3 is CASSLVRAPYEQYF. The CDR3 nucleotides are TGTGCCAGCAGCTTGGTGCGGGCACCCTACGAGCAGTACTTC.